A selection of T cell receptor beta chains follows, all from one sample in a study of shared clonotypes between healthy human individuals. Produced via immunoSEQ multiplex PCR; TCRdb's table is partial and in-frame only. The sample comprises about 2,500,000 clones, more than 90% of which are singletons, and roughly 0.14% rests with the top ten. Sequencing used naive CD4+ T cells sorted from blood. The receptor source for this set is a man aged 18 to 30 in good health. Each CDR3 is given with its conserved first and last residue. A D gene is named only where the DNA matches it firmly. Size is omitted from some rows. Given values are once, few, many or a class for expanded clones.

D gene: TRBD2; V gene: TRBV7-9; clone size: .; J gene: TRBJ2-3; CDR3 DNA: TGTGCCAGCAGCCCCACTAGCGTTCTCACAGATACGCAGTATTTT; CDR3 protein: CASSPTSVLTDTQYF
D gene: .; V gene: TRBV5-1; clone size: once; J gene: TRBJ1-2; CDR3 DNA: TGCGCCAGCAGCCCCTCAGCTATGGAGGGGTCAAGCGGCTACACCTTC; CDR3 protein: CASSPSAMEGSSGYTF
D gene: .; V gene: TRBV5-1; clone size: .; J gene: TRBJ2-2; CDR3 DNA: TGCGCCAGCCGATTATTATCGACAGGAGGGAACACCGGGGAGCTGTTTTTT; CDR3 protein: CASRLLSTGGNTGELFF
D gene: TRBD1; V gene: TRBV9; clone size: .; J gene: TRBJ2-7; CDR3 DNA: TGTGCCAGCAGCCCCGGACAGGGCTTCTACGAGCAGTACTTC; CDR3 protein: CASSPGQGFYEQYF
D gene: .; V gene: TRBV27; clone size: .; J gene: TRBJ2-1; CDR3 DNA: TGTGCCAGCAGTTTAGGTAGTAAGGGGAGATCCTACAATGAGCAGTTCTTC; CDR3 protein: CASSLGSKGRSYNEQFF
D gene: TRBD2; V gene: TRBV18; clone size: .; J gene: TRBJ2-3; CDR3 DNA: TGTGCCAGCTCACCACTACTAGCGGGAGGAGCAGATACGCAGTATTTT; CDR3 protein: CASSPLLAGGADTQYF
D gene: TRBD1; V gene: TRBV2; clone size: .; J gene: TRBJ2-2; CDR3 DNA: TGTGCCAGCAGTGAATACGCGACAGGGAATACCGGGGAGCTGTTTTTT; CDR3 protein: CASSEYATGNTGELFF
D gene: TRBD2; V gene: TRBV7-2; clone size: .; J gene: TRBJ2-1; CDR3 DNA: TGTGCCAGCAGCTACGGGACTAGCGGCCCCTCCTCCTACAATGAGCAGTTCTTC; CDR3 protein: CASSYGTSGPSSYNEQFF
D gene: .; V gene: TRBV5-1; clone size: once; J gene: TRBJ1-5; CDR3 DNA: TGCGCCAGCAGCCCTAGCAATCAGCCCCAGCATTTT; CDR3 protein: CASSPSNQPQHF
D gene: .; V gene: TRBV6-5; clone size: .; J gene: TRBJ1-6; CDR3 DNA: TGTGCCAGCAGTCCCGGGGGGTGGTATAATTCACCCCTCCACTTT; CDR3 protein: CASSPGGWYNSPLHF
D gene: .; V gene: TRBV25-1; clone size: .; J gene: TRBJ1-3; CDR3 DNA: TGTGCCAGCAGCCACCGGGTAGGCGCCAACACCATATATTTT; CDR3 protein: CASSHRVGANTIYF
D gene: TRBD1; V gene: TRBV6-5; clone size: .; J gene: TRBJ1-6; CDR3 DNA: TGTGCCAGTAGACAGGGCTCCTATAATTCACCCCTCCACTTT; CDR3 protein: CASRQGSYNSPLHF
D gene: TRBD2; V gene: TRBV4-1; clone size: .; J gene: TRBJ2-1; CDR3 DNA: TGCGCCAGCAGCCAAGACCCACCGGGAGGGTACAATGAGCAGTTCTTC; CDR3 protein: CASSQDPPGGYNEQFF
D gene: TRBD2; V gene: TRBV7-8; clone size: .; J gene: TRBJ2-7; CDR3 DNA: TGTGCCAGCAGCTTAGCGACGGGGAGGGTCTACGAGCAGTACTTC; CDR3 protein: CASSLATGRVYEQYF
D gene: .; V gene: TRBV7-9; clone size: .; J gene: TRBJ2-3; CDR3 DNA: TGTGCCAGCAGCCCGGTGAGAGGAGCAGATACGCAGTATTTT; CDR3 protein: CASSPVRGADTQYF
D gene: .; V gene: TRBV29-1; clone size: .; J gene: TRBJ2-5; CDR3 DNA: TGCAGCGTTGATCCCCAAACGGAGACCCAGTACTTC; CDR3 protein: CSVDPQTETQYF
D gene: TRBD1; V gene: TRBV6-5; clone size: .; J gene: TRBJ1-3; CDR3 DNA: TGTGCCAGCAGTTTGAACGGACAGGGTGGAAACACCATATATTTT; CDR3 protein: CASSLNGQGGNTIYF
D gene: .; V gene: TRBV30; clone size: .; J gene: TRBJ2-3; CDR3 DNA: TGTGCCTGGAGTGTAGTGGAGACCCGAGATACGCAGTATTTT; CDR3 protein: CAWSVVETRDTQYF
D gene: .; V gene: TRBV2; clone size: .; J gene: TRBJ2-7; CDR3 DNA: TGTGCCAGCAGCCCCCTCTACGAGCAGTACTTC; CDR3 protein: CASSPLYEQYF
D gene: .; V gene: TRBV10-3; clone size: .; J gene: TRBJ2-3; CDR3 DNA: TGTGCCATCAGTAGAAGTTACACAGATACGCAGTATTTT; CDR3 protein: CAISRSYTDTQYF
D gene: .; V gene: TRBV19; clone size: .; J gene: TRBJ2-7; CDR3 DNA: TGTGCCAGTAGTCTTGAAGTGTTCTACGAGCAGTACTTC; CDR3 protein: CASSLEVFYEQYF
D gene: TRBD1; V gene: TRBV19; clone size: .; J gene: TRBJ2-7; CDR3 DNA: TGTGCCAGTAGCCTCAGGGGGCTCTCCTACGAGCAGTACTTC; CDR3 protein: CASSLRGLSYEQYF
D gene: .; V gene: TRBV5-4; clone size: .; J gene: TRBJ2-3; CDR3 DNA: TGTGCCAGCAGCTTGTCTGCGCAGACCTTCACAGATACGCAGTATTTT; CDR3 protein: CASSLSAQTFTDTQYF
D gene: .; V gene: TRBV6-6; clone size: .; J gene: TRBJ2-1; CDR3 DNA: TGTGCCAGCAGTTCGGGAACCCAGTTCTTC; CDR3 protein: CASSSGTQFF
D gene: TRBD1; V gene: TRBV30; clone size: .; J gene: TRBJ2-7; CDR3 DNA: TGTGCCTGGAGTGCCGGGACAGTTAGCTCCTACGAGCAGTACTTC; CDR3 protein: CAWSAGTVSSYEQYF
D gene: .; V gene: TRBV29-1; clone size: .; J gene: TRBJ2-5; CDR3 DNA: TGCAGCGTGGCCCCAGCCCCCGAGACCCAGTACTTC; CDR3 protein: CSVAPAPETQYF
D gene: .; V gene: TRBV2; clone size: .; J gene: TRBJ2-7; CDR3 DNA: TGTGCCAGCAGTAGGACCTACGAGCAGTACTTC; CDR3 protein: CASSRTYEQYF
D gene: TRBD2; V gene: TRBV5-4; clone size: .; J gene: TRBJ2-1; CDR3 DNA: TGTGCCAGCACCAAGGGACTAGCGGTCAATGAGCAGTTCTTC; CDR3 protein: CASTKGLAVNEQFF
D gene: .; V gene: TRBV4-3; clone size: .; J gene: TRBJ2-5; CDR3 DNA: TGCGCCAGCAGCCAAGATTTTACCCGGGGGGAGACCCAGTACTTC; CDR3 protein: CASSQDFTRGETQYF
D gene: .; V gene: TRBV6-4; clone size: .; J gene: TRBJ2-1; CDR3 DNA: TGTGCCAGCAGTGACTCACCGGGCCACAATGAGCAGTTCTTC; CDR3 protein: CASSDSPGHNEQFF
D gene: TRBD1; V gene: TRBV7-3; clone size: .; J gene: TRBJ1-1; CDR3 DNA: TGTGCCAGCAGCTTAACGGCGCAGGGGGCGCAGGCTTTCTTT; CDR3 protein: CASSLTAQGAQAFF
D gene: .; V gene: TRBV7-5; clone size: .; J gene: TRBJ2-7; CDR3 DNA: TGTGCCAGAAGCAAGGGACTAGCGGGGACTACCTACGAGCAGTACTTC; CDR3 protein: CARSKGLAGTTYEQYF
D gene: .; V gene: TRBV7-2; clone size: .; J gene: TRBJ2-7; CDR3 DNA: TGTGCCAGCAGCTTAGGTACCCCGGGCTTTACCACCTACGAGCAGTACTTC; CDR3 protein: CASSLGTPGFTTYEQYF
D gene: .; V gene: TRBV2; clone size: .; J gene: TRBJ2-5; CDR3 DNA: TGTGCCAGCAGGGGGGTCTGGGGGACCAGGAAGACCCAGTACTTC; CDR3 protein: CASRGVWGTRKTQYF
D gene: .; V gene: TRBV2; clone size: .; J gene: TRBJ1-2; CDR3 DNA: TGTGCCAGCGGGAAGGGAACTAACTATGGCTACACCTTC; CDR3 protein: CASGKGTNYGYTF
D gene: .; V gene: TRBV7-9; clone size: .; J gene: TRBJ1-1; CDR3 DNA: TGTGCCAGCAGCTTAGAGCTGGGGGGCACTGAAGCTTTCTTT; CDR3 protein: CASSLELGGTEAFF
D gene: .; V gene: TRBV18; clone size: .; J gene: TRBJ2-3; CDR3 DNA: TGTGCCAGCTTCAACCGTCGGACCGAATCCACAGATACGCAGTATTTT; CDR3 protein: CASFNRRTESTDTQYF
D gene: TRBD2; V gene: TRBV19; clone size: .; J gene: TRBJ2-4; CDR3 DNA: TGTGCCAGTAGTGACTACAAGCGGGGGGGCCTCGCCAAAAACATTCAGTACTTC; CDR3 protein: CASSDYKRGGLAKNIQYF
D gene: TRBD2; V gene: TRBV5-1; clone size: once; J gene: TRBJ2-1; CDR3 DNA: TGCGCCAGCAGCTCGGGGACTAGCGGTTCCTACAATGAGCAGTTCTTC; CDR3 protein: CASSSGTSGSYNEQFF
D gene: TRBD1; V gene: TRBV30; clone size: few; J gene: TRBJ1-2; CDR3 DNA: TGTGCCTGGAGTCTCGACAGGGCCGGGCTGTATGGCTACACCTTC; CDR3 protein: CAWSLDRAGLYGYTF
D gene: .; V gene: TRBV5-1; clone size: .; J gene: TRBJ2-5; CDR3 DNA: TGCGCCAGCAGCTTGTATCAGAAAGAGACCCAGTACTTC; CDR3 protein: CASSLYQKETQYF
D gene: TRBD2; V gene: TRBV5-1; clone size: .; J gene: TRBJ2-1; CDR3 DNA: TGCGCCAGCAGCCTGGGACTAGCCCCTTACAATGAGCAGTTCTTC; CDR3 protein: CASSLGLAPYNEQFF
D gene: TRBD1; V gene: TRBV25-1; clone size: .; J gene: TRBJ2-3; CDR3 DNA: TGTGCCAGCAGTGTGCACAGGGGGGACCCAGATACGCAGTATTTT; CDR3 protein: CASSVHRGDPDTQYF
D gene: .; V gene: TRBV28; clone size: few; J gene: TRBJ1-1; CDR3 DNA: TGTGCCAGCAGTTTATCGGGGCCGAACACTGAAGCTTTCTTT; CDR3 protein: CASSLSGPNTEAFF
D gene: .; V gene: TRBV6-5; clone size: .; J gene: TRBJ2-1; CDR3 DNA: TGTGCCAGCAGTTACTCTGTCGCCACGGGTGAGCAGTTCTTC; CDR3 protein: CASSYSVATGEQFF
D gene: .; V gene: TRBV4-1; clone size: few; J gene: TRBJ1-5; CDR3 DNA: TGCGCCAGCAGCCAAGACGGGTGGGGGGATCAGCCCCAGCATTTT; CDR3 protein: CASSQDGWGDQPQHF
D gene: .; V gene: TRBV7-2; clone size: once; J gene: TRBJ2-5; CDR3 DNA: TGTGCCAGCAGCTTCGGTCCGGGGAGAGAGACCCAGTACTTC; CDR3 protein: CASSFGPGRETQYF